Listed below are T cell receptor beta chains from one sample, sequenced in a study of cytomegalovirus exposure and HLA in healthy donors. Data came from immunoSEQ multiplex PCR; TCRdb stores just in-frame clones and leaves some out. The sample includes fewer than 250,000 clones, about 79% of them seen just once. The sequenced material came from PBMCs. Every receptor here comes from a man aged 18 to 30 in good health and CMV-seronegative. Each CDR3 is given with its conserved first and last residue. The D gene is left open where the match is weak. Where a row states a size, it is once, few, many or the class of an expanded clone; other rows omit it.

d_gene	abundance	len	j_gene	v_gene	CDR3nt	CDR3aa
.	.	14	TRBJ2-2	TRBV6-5	TGTGCCAGCAGTTACGGCAGAAACACCGGGGAGCTGTTTTTT	CASSYGRNTGELFF
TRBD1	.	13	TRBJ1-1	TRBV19	TGTGCCAGTGGGACAGAGACCAACACTGAAGCTTTCTTT	CASGTETNTEAFF
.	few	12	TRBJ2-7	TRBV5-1	TGTGCCAGCAGCCATTCCTCCTACGAGCAGTACTTC	CASSHSSYEQYF
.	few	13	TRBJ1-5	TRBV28	TGTGCCAGCAGTTTTCCCGTTGTTCAGCCCCAGCATTTT	CASSFPVVQPQHF
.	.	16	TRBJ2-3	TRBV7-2	TGTGCCAGCAGCTTGTTCGCAGGGGAGAGCACAGATACGCAGTATTTT	CASSLFAGESTDTQYF
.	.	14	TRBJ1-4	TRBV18	TGTGCCAGCTCACCATGGACTGGTAATGAAAAACTGTTTTTT	CASSPWTGNEKLFF
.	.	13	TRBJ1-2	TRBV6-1	TGTGCCAGCAGTACGACAGCAAACTATGGCTACACCTTC	CASSTTANYGYTF
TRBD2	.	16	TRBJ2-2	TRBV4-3	TGCGCCAGCAGCCAAGTGGGACTAGCGCACACCGGGGAGCTGTTTTTT	CASSQVGLAHTGELFF
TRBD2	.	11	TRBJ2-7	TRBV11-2	TGTGCCAGCAGCCTAGGACTAGGGCCCCACTTC	CASSLGLGPHF
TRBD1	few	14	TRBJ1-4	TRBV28	TGTGCCAGCAGTTTACGCAGGGGGAATGAAAAACTGTTTTTT	CASSLRRGNEKLFF
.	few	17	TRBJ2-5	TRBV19	TGTGCCAGTAGTATACGCGGCGGACGGGGAGGCGCAGAGACCCAGTACTTC	CASSIRGGRGGAETQYF
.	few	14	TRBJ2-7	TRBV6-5	TGTGCCAGCAGTTACACGGGAGCCGTGAGCGAGCAGTACTTC	CASSYTGAVSEQYF
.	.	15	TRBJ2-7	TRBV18	TGTGCCAGCTCACCCCCGCAGGGGACCTCCTACGAGCAGTACTTC	CASSPPQGTSYEQYF
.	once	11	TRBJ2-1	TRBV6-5	TGTGCCACCGATACGGGAGTGGAGCAGTTCTTC	CATDTGVEQFF
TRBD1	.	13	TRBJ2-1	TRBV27	TGTGCCAGCAGTAAGACAGGGTACAATGAGCAGTTCTTC	CASSKTGYNEQFF
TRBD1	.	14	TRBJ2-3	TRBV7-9	TGTGCCAGCACCTCCCAGGGGGCCTTAGATACGCAGTATTTT	CASTSQGALDTQYF
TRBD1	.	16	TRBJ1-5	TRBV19	TGTGCCAGTAGTGCCCTGGACAGGGGGCGCGCTCAGCCCCAGCATTTT	CASSALDRGRAQPQHF
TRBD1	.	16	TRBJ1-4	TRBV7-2	TGTGCCAGCAGCTTGGACAGGGTTGGGATGAATGAAAAACTGTTTTTT	CASSLDRVGMNEKLFF
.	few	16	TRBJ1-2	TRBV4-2	TGTGCCAGCAGCCAGGATACCGGGACACCTAACTATGGCTACACCTTC	CASSQDTGTPNYGYTF
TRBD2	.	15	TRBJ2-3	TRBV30	TGTGCCTGGAGTAAAGGACTAGCGGGAGCAGATACGCAGTATTTT	CAWSKGLAGADTQYF
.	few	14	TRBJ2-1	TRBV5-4	TGTGCCAGCAGCCGGGGGATACCCTACAATGAGCAGTTCTTC	CASSRGIPYNEQFF
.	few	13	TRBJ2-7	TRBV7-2	TGTGCCAGCAGCTTCACAGAGTTTAGCGAGCAGTACTTC	CASSFTEFSEQYF
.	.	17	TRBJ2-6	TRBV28	TGTGCCAGCACCACTGTAGCGGCGAGCTCTGGGGCCAACGTCCTGACTTTC	CASTTVAASSGANVLTF
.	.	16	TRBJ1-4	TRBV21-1	TGTGCCAGCAGCTCCACAGCCAACTCAACTAATGAAAAACTGTTTTTT	CASSSTANSTNEKLFF
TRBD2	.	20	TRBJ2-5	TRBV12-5	TGTGCTAGTGGTTTGGTACTCAGTCGACTAGCGGGCCGGGAGGGGGAGACCCAGTACTTC	CASGLVLSRLAGREGETQYF
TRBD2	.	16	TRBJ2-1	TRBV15	TGTGCCACCAGCAGAATGGGCGCTAGCGGGGTTGATGAGCAGTTCTTC	CATSRMGASGVDEQFF
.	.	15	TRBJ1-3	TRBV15	TGTGCCACCAGCAACTGGACAATCTCTGGAAACACCATATATTTT	CATSNWTISGNTIYF
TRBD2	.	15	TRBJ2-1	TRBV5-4	TGTGCCAGCAGCTTGGGGGGCGGGAGGGACAATGAGCAGTTCTTC	CASSLGGGRDNEQFF
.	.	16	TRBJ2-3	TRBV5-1	TGCGCCAGCAGCTTGGGACAGGCAACTAGCACAGATACGCAGTATTTT	CASSLGQATSTDTQYF
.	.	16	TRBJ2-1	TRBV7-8	TGTGCCAGCAGTCAAGAGGGCCGGCTAGCTTACAATGAGCAGTTCTTC	CASSQEGRLAYNEQFF